These 2 T cell receptor beta chains share one sample of origin, sequenced in a study of blood T cell repertoires in COVID-19 (dated by TCRdb to 2020 to 2021). Library generation was performed with the immunoSEQ multiplex PCR assay. In TCRdb, the immuneACCESS table is reduced to in-frame sequences with V and J assigned. These tables do not hold every clone; where another copy was compared, an unresolved V gene accounts for under half, and the others remain unexplained. The sample profile shows 250,000 to 300,000 clones; 85% to 90% of them were found once. The ten most abundant clones make up 2% to 2.5% of the sample. Material for sequencing was PBMCs or T cells enriched from blood (not recorded which). These receptors all stem from a woman aged 55-70 years in a cohort exposed to, infected with or recovered from COVID-19 (not recorded which).

The chain uses TRBV7-9 and TRBJ2-2; TRBD1 matches at 8 bases. This CDR3 contains 16 residues. Germline V CDR1 and CDR2: SEHNR, FQNEAQ (reference sequence). With V trimmed by 2 bases and J by 5 bases, 7 bases remained unmatched. This chain's CDR3 is CASSLRATGETGELFF. The DNA of the CDR3 is TGTGCCAGCAGCTTACGGGCGACAGGGGAGACCGGGGAGCTGTTTTTT.

The chain is built from TRBV29-1 and TRBJ2-2; 12 bases align to TRBD2. V lost 6 bases to trimming and J lost 3 bases; unmatched junction nucleotides: 8. From germline, CDR1 is SQVTM and CDR2 ANQGSEA. There are 16 residues in the CDR3. CDR3 DNA: TGCAGCGTATACCTAGCGGGAGGGCCATACACCGGGGAGCTGTTTTTT. Amino acid sequence: CSVYLAGGPYTGELFF.